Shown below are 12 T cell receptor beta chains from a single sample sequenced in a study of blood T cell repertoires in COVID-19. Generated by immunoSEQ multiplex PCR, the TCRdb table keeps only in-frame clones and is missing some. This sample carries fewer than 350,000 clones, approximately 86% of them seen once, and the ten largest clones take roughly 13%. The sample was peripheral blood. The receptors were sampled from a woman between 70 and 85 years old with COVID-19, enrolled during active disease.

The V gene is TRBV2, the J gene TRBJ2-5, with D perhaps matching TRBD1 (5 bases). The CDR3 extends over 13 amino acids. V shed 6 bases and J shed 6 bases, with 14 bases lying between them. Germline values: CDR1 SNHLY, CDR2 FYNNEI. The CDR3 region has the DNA TGTGCCAGCAGCGCTACAGGTTATCAGACCCAGTACTTC. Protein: CASSATGYQTQYF.

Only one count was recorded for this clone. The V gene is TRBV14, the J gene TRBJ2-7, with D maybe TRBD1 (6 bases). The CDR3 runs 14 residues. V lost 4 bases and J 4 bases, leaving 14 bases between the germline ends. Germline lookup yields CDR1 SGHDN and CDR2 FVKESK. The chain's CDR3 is CASSRTGMGYEQYF. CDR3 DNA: TGTGCCAGCAGCCGTACAGGGATGGGGTACGAGCAGTACTTC. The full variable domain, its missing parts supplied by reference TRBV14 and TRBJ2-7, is EAGVTQFPSHSVIEKGQTVTLRCDPISGHDNLYWYRRVMGKEIKFLLHFVKESKQDESGMPNNRFLAERTGGTYSTLKVQPAELEDSGVYFCASSRTGMGYEQYFGPGTRLTVT.

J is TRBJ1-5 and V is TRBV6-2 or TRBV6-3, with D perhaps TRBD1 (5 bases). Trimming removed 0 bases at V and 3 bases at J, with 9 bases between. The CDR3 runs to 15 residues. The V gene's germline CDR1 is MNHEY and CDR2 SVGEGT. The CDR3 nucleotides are TGTGCCAGCAGTTACTCCGGGGGGTTCAATCAGCCCCAGCATTTT. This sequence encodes CASSYSGGFNQPQHF.

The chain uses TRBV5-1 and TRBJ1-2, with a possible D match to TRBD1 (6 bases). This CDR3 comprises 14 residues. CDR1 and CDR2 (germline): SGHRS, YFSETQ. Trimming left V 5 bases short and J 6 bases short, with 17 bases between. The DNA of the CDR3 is TGCGCCAGCAGTTCAGGGGCGAGGATGGATGGCTACACCTTC. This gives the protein CASSSGARMDGYTF. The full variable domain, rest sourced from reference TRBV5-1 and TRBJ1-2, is KAGVTQTPRYLIKTRGQQVTLSCSPISGHRSVSWYQQTPGQGLQFLFEYFSETQRNKGNFPGRFSGRQFSNSRSEMNVSTLELGDSALYLCASSSGARMDGYTFGSGTRLTVV.

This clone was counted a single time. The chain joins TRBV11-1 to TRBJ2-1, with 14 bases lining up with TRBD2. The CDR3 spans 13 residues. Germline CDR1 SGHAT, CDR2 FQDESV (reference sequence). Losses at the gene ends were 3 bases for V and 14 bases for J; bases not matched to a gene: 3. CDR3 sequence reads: CASSFQTSGGEFF. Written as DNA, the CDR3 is TGTGCCAGCAGCTTCCAGACTAGCGGGGGGGAGTTCTTC. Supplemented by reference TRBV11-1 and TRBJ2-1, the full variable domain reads EAEVAQSPRYKITEKSQAVAFWCDPISGHATLYWYRQILGQGPELLVQFQDESVVDDSQLPKDRFSAERLKGVDSTLKIQPAELGDSAMYLCASSFQTSGGEFFGPGTRLTVL.

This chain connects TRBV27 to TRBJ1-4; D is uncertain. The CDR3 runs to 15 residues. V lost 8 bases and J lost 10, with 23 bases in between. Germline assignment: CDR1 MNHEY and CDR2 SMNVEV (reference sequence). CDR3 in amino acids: CASGISGSKDGKLFF. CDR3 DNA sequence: TGTGCCAGCGGAATCTCAGGTTCTAAGGATGGAAAACTGTTTTTT.

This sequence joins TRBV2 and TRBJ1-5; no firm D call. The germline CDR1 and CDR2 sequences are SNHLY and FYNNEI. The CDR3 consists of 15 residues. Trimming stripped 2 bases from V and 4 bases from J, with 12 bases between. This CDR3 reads CASSELRASNQPQHF. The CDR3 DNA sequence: TGTGCCAGCAGTGAATTGCGGGCCTCAAATCAGCCCCAGCATTTT.

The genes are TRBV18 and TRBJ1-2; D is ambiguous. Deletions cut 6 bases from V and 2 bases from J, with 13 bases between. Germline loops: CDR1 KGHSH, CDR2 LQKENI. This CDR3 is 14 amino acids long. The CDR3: CASSRGAENYGYTF. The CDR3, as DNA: TGTGCCAGCTCCCGAGGCGCAGAAAACTATGGCTACACCTTC.

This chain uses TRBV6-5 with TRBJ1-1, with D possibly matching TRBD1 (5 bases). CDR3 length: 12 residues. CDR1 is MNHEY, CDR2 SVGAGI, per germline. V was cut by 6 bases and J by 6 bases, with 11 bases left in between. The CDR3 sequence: CASSSGAAEAFF. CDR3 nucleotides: TGTGCCAGCAGCAGCGGGGCAGCTGAAGCTTTCTTT.

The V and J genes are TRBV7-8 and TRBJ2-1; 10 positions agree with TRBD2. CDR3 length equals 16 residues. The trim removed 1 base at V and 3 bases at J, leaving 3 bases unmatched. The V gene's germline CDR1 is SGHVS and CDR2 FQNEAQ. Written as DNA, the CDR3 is TGTGCCAGCAGCTTAGGGGGACTAGCGTACTACAATGAGCAGTTCTTC. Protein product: CASSLGGLAYYNEQFF.

The CDR3 DNA is TGTGCCAGCAGCTTAGAATATACAACCCCCTACTACGGCGAGCAGTACTTC. Its protein product is CASSLEYTTPYYGEQYF. The rearrangement uses TRBV7-2 and TRBJ2-7; no clear D gene. Germline V lookup: CDR1 SGHTA, CDR2 FQGNSA. This CDR3 is 17 amino acids long. Trimming cost V 1 base and J 6 bases, with 22 bases left between them.

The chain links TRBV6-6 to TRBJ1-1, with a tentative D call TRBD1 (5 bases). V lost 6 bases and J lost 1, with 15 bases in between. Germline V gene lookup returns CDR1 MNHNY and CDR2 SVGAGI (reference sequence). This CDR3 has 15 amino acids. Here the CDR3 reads CASRADLGGNTEAFF. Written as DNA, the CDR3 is TGTGCCAGCAGGGCGGATCTGGGGGGGAACACTGAAGCTTTCTTT.